The following is a T cell receptor beta chain sequence with its context. Its antigen is unknown. Base qualities are missing; no much larger clone stands one base away. From the cysteine through the phenylalanine, the CDR3 covers 16 amino acids. The kept DNA is CDR3 alone, 48 bases in frame from the first base. V is cut by 1 base and J by 0 bases, and the space between the germline ends is 11 bases. Via the germline V gene, CDR1 is SNHLY and CDR2 FYNNEI. In the ViraFEST assay, PBMC were stimulated with viral peptide pools, and antigen-specific CD4+ T cell clonotypes were then identified by expansion using TCR sequencing. After around eleven days of culture, CD4+ T cells were isolated with the EasySep CD4+ T cell isolation kit. Two doses of either the BNT162b2 or the mRNA-1273 mRNA SARS-CoV-2 vaccine were administered to participants. Healthy vaccine recipients had no prior SARS-CoV-2 infection, confirmed by negative nucleocapsid antibodies before and after vaccination. A few million PBMC per well were cultured with about 9.6 ug/ml peptides in IMDM containing around 4.6% human AB serum, roughly 10 IU/ml IL-2 and gentamicin. Half of the culture medium was replaced with fresh IL-2-containing medium on days 3 and 7. Unless noted otherwise, every peptide stimulation condition was grown in triplicate wells. PBMC were separated from whole blood using Ficoll-Paque Plus gradient centrifugation and were then either cryopreserved at -140C or used fresh. The overlapping peptide pools covered the spike proteins of SARS-CoV-2 as well as those of the common cold coronaviruses HCoV-NL63, HCoV-OC43 and HCoV-229E. The QIAamp micro DNA kit was used to extract genomic DNA from the cultured CD4+ T cells.

This entry is derived from a study of vaccination effects on CD4 cells after COVID-19 (dated by TCRdb to about 2022). With regard to the full study: Post-vaccine samples across the study were collected a median of 72 days after the second dose, with a range of 14 to 241. SARS-CoV-2 spike-specific CD4+ TCR repertoires were compared before and after mRNA vaccination in COVID-19 convalescent patients and in infection-naive vaccine recipients. Cultures from other donors in the study were sequenced with the Oncomine TCR Beta short-read assay on an Illumina iSeq 100. A total of over nine COVID-19 convalescent patients and several SARS-CoV-2-naive healthy vaccine recipients were included in the full study. The paper's findings and limits, for the study overall: In healthy vaccine recipients, vaccine-induced clones were almost all SARS-CoV-2 mono-reactive, with only 1 of 255 cross-reactive with common cold coronaviruses. Only a small number of convalescent patients were included, and no early post-infection timepoints were available, which limited the study. Both infection-induced and vaccine-induced clones contracted markedly at late post-vaccination timepoints, which is consistent with waning T cell responses.

Library construction relied on the immunoSEQ multiplex PCR assay. DNA from the CD4+ T cells that had been cultured and isolated underwent TCR beta CDR3 sequencing. Under the source paper's analysis protocol: Non-productive TCR sequences were removed, reads were trimmed to the CDR3 region, and CDR3s of at least 7 amino acids were retained. The MANAFEST web app was used to identify antigen-specific clonotypes by comparing expansion in peptide wells with expansion in reference cultures. Positive clones required FDR<0.05 expansion versus reference and all other wells, odds ratio above 5, and frequency above 0.1% in two replicate wells. Clonotypes significantly expanded in SARS-CoV-2 spike wells and in at least one common cold coronavirus spike condition were defined as cross-reactive. Levenshtein distance calculated with the stringdist R package was used to assess CDR3 similarity, and unrooted trees were constructed with ape in R 3.6.1. In its TCRdb copy, this immuneACCESS table keeps in-frame sequences only and misses some clones. Where compared with another copy, unresolved V genes explain less than half of these, and the others have no known cause. The V and J calls and the clone size are those of that table, but D and trimming were determined from the DNA. The sample has fewer than 40,000 clones on record, about 80% of them singletons. The ten largest clones represent roughly 1.9% of the sample.

The chain was built from TRBV2 and TRBJ2-3; the D gene is perhaps TRBD1, on 6 matching bases. The source material was CD4+ T cells from PBMCs cultured with HCoV-NL63 spike peptides, sampled after COVID-19 vaccination. According to the study, the label for this sample's cell subset or site signals: HCoV-NL63 spike overlapping peptide pool stimulation. This TCR was recovered from a human donor who received a COVID-19 vaccine. Some clones in this sample may be carry-over from other donors' samples. The CDR3 has the sequence CASSEGTGFSTDTQYF. The base sequence is TGTGCCAGCAGTGAAGGAACAGGGTTTAGCACAGATACGCAGTATTTT.